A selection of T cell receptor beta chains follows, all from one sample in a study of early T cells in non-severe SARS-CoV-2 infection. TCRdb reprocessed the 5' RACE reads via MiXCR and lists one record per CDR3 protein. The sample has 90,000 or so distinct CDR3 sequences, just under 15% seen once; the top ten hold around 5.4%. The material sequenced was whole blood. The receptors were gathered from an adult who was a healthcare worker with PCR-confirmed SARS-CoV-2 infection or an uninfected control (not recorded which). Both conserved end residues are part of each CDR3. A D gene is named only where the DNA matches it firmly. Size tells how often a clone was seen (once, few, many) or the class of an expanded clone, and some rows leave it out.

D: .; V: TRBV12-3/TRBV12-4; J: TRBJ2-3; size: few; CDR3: CASSQPPGGDTQYF; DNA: TGTGCCAGCAGTCAACCCCCTGGCGGGGATACGCAGTATTTT
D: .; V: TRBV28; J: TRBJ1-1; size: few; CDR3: CASSFNNGRNTEAFF; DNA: TGTGCCAGCAGTTTTAATAATGGGCGGAATACTGAAGCTTTCTTT
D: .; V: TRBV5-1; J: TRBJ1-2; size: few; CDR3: CASSKDRQYGYTF; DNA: TGCGCCAGCAGCAAGGACAGACAATATGGCTACACCTTC
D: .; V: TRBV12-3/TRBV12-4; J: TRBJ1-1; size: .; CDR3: CASFETVNTEAFF; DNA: TGTGCCAGCTTTGAGACCGTGAACACTGAAGCTTTCTTT
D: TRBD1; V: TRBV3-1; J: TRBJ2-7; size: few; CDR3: CASSPSWDRGAYEQYF; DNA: TGTGCCAGCAGCCCAAGTTGGGACAGGGGCGCCTACGAGCAGTACTTC
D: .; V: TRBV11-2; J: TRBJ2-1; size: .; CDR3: CASSLDQDVYNEQFF; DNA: TGTGCCAGCAGCTTAGATCAAGACGTATACAATGAGCAGTTCTTC
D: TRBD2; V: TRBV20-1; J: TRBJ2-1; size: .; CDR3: CSAGRLAVISQFF; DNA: TGCAGTGCTGGCCGACTAGCGGTGATAAGTCAGTTCTTC
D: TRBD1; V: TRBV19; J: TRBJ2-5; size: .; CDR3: CASGEQGKTQYF; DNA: TGTGCCAGTGGGGAACAGGGGAAGACCCAGTACTTC
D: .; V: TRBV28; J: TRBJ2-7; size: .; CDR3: CASKGGEQYF; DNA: TGTGCCAGCAAAGGGGGCGAGCAGTACTTC
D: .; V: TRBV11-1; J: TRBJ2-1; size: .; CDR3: CASSETDRDNEQFF; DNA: TGTGCCAGCAGCGAGACGGACAGAGACAATGAGCAGTTCTTC
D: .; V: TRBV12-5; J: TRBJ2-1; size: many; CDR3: CASGLSGEQFF; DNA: TGTGCTAGTGGTTTGTCCGGTGAGCAGTTCTTC
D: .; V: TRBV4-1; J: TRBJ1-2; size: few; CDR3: CASSQGSASYGYTF; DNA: TGCGCCAGCAGCCAGGGGTCAGCCTCCTATGGCTACACCTTC
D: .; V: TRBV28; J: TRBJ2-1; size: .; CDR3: CASSFFRGTNSYNEQFF; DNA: TGTGCCAGCAGTTTTTTCCGGGGGACCAACTCCTACAATGAGCAGTTCTTC
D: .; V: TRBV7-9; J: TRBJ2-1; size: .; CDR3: CASSLGRDYNEQFF; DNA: TGTGCCAGCAGCTTAGGTCGAGATTACAATGAGCAGTTCTTC
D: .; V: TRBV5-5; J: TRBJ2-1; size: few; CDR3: CASSLLGPSHTEQFF; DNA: TGTGCCAGCAGCTTGTTGGGACCAAGCCACACTGAGCAGTTCTTC
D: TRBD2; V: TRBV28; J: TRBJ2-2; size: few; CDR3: CASSLGGVDTGELFF; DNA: TGTGCCAGCAGTTTGGGAGGGGTTGACACCGGGGAGCTGTTTTTT
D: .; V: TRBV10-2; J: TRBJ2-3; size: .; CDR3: CASRMDAADTQYF; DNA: TGCGCCAGCAGGATGGATGCGGCAGATACGCAGTATTTT
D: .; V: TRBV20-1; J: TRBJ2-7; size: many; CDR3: CSARDHGGTGEQYF; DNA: TGCAGTGCTAGAGATCATGGCGGGACTGGCGAGCAGTACTTC
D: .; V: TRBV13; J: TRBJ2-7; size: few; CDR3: CASSLGPGSIEQYF; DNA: TGTGCCAGCAGCTTAGGCCCGGGCAGTATAGAGCAGTACTTC
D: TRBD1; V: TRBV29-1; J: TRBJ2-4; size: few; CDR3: CSVRTGAEAKNIQYF; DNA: TGCAGCGTCCGAACAGGGGCCGAGGCCAAAAACATTCAGTACTTC
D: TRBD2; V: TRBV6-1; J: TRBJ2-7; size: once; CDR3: CASSGPSGREQYF; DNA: TGTGCCAGCAGCGGTCCTAGCGGGCGGGAGCAGTACTTC
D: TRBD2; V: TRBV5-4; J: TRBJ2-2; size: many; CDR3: CASSGTSGNVPTGELFF; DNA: TGTGCCAGCAGCGGGACTAGCGGGAATGTTCCTACCGGGGAGCTGTTTTTT
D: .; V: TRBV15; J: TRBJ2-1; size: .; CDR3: CATSREWELSEQFF; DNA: TGTGCCACCAGCAGAGAGTGGGAACTAAGTGAGCAGTTCTTC
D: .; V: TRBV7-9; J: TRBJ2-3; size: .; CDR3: CASSLEVADTQYF; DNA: TGTGCCAGCAGCTTAGAAGTTGCGGATACGCAGTATTTT
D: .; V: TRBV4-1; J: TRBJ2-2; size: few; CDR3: CASSQFVPSGELFF; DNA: TGCGCCAGCAGCCAATTCGTGCCTTCCGGGGAGCTGTTTTTT
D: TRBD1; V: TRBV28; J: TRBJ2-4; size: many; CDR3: CASTRTGDIQYF; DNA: TGTGCCAGCACTAGAACAGGGGACATTCAGTACTTC
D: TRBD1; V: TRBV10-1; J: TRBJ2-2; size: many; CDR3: CASSDGQADTGELFF; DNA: TGCGCCAGCAGTGACGGACAGGCGGACACCGGGGAGCTGTTTTTT
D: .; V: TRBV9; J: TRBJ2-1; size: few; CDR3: CASSVGGVARRQEQFF; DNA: TGTGCCAGCAGCGTAGGAGGGGTGGCTAGACGACAGGAGCAGTTCTTC
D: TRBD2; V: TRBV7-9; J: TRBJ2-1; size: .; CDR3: CASSLVGRGYNEQFF; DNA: TGTGCCAGCAGCTTAGTCGGGAGGGGTTACAATGAGCAGTTCTTC
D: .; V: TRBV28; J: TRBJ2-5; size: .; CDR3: CASSLTGSPEETQYF; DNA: TGTGCCAGCAGTTTGACCGGCAGCCCGGAGGAGACCCAGTACTTC
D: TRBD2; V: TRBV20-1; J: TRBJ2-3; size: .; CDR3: CSAVVGDGRAWGDTQYF; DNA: TGCAGTGCTGTAGTCGGAGACGGGAGGGCCTGGGGAGATACGCAGTATTTT
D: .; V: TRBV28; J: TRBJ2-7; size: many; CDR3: CASSWGTQYEQYF; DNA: TGTGCCAGCTCGTGGGGGACACAATACGAGCAGTACTTC
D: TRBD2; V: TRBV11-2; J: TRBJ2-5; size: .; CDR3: CASSPSSGKETQYF; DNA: TGTGCCAGCAGCCCATCTAGCGGGAAGGAGACCCAGTACTTC
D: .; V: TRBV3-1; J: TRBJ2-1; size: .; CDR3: CASSPFQSSYNEQFF; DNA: TGTGCCAGCAGCCCCTTTCAGAGCTCCTACAATGAGCAGTTCTTC
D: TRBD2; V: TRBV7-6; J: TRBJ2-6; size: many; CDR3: CASGIAGEANVLTF; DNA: TGTGCCAGCGGTATAGCGGGAGAGGCCAACGTCCTGACTTTC
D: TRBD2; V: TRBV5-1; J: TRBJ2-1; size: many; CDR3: CASSLGFSGGYNEQFF; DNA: TGCGCCAGCAGCTTGGGTTTCAGCGGGGGCTACAATGAGCAGTTCTTC
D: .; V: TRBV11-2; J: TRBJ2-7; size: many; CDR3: CASSIFNDGFGDEQYF; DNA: TGTGCCAGCAGCATCTTCAACGACGGGTTCGGGGACGAGCAGTACTTC
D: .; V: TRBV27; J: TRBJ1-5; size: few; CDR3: CASSTPDSSGPQHF; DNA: TGTGCCAGCAGTACGCCGGACAGTTCGGGGCCCCAGCATTTT
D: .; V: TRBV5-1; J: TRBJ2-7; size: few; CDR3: CASSFGQGDEQYF; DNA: TGCGCCAGCAGCTTTGGTCAGGGTGACGAGCAGTACTTC
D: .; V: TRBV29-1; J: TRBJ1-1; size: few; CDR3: CSVGPPEAFF; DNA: TGCAGCGTGGGACCCCCCGAAGCTTTCTTT
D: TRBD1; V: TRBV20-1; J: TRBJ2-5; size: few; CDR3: CSAKDRGPETQYF; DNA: TGCAGTGCCAAGGACAGGGGGCCGGAGACCCAGTACTTC